A single sample is the source of the 9 T cell receptor beta chains below, sequenced in a study of cytomegalovirus exposure and HLA in healthy donors. 13 Jbeta primers and 60 Vbeta primers were used for the PCR. Repertoires were generated with immunoSEQ multiplex PCR, while TCRdb's copy carries only in-frame clones and drops some. The table counts 55,000 to 75,000 clones; around 4.2% lies in the top ten. The sequenced sample consisted of PBMCs. The receptor source for this set is a male donor in good health and CMV-seronegative.

The chain has TRBV4-1 and TRBJ1-3; no firm D call. Deletions cut 3 bases from V and 0 bases from J, with 12 bases between. The CDR3 totals 16 residues. The germline V gene encodes CDR1 MGHRA and CDR2 YSYEKL. CDR3 in amino acids: CASSQKVDYSGNTIYF. Here the CDR3 DNA reads TGCGCCAGCAGCCAGAAAGTTGACTACTCTGGAAACACCATATATTTT.

The rearrangement uses TRBV6-6 and TRBJ2-3, with D perhaps TRBD2 (6 bases). The CDR3 sequence is 16 residues long. The germline V gene encodes CDR1 MNHNY and CDR2 SVGAGI (reference sequence). V lost 0 bases, J lost 1 base, and 11 bases lay in between. The CDR3 protein is CASSYSTGGGTDTQYF. DNA for the CDR3: TGTGCCAGCAGTTACTCGACCGGGGGAGGCACAGATACGCAGTATTTT.

The CDR3 is CSVEGFGGTEAFF. In DNA, the CDR3 is TGCAGCGTTGAAGGGTTCGGGGGTACTGAAGCTTTCTTT. The chain employs TRBV29-1 and TRBJ1-1; tentatively, D is TRBD1 (5 bases). Germline V gene sequence: CDR1 SQVTM, CDR2 ANQGSEA. V gave up 1 base and J gave up 5 bases, with 11 bases separating them. The CDR3 loop spans 13 amino acids.

This chain links TRBV6-6 with TRBJ1-6; 7 nucleotides agree with TRBD1. J lost 9 bases, V lost 6 bases, and 8 bases had no gene match. Germline CDR1 and CDR2: MNHNY and SVGAGI (reference sequence). CDR3 size: 14 residues. The CDR3 DNA sequence: TGTGCCAGCAGCATTTCTGACAGGGTTTCACCCCTCCACTTT. The encoded protein is CASSISDRVSPLHF.

J is TRBJ2-2 and V is TRBV5-4, with D perhaps matching TRBD2 (6 bases). The CDR3 contains 15 residues. Germline CDR1 SGHNT, CDR2 YYREEE (reference sequence). The ends were cut back, 0 bases at V and 7 bases at J, with 13 bases in the middle. The CDR3 bases are TGTGCCAGCAGCTTGGGGACTAACGAGTACGGGGAGCTGTTTTTT. It specifies CASSLGTNEYGELFF.

The chain combines TRBV5-1 with TRBJ2-7; weak D call: TRBD2 (6 bases). CDR1 is SGHRS and CDR2 is YFSETQ in the germline V gene. The length of the CDR3 is 15 residues. Between the trimmed V and J ends, which lost 4 bases and 7 bases, there was a span of 21 bases. The CDR3 sequence: CASSGWERAAGEQYF. For the CDR3, the DNA is TGCGCCAGCAGCGGGTGGGAAAGGGCGGCGGGGGAGCAGTACTTC.

The chain uses TRBV28 and TRBJ2-1, with D possibly being TRBD2 (7 bases). The CDR3 consists of 18 residues. Germline assignment: CDR1 MDHEN and CDR2 SYDVKM. Trimming stripped 8 bases from V and 0 bases from J, with 23 bases between. CDR3 DNA: TGTGCCAGCTCTACCGGTGGGGGGGGGCCTTTCTCCTACAATGAGCAGTTCTTC. This codes for CASSTGGGGPFSYNEQFF.

This sequence joins TRBV4-2 and TRBJ2-1; 10 bases match TRBD2. The trim removed 3 bases at V and 4 bases at J, leaving 9 bases unmatched. The CDR3 is 17 amino acids. Germline-derived CDR1 and CDR2 are LGHNA and YNFKEQ. The CDR3 is CASSQLLAGEKYNEQFF. CDR3 DNA: TGTGCCAGCAGCCAGCTTCTAGCGGGGGAGAAGTACAATGAGCAGTTCTTC.

V and J are TRBV7-2 and TRBJ2-7, with 11 bases matching TRBD2. This CDR3 contains 18 residues. V was pared by 4 bases and J by 1 base, with 12 bases of the junction left unmatched. Germline CDR1 SGHTA, CDR2 FQGNSA. The CDR3 loop reads CASSSRGSGRASSYEQYF. In nucleotides, the CDR3 is TGTGCCAGCAGCTCCCGGGGTAGCGGGAGGGCCAGTTCCTACGAGCAGTACTTC.